The 19 T cell receptor beta chains reported below all come from one sample, sequenced in a study of cytomegalovirus exposure and HLA in healthy donors (dated by TCRdb to the late 2010s). The protocol used for the library was the immunoSEQ multiplex PCR assay. The multiplex PCR relied on a mix of 60 forward primers for TCR Vbeta segments and 13 reverse primers for TCR Jbeta segments. Not all clones reach the TCRdb copy of this immuneACCESS table, which keeps in-frame sequences only. Checked studies attribute under half of the gap to unresolved V genes and leave the rest unexplained. This sample comprises approximately 150,000 clones, just under 85% of them detected only once. The ten largest account for 4.8% of the sample. Sequenced sample: PBMCs. These receptors came from a girl aged 5 to 17 in good health and CMV-seropositive.

The J gene is TRBJ1-2, the V gene TRBV19, with a weak D call TRBD1 (5 bases). Germline V gene sequence: CDR1 LNHDA, CDR2 SQIVND (reference sequence). Between the trimmed V and J ends, which lost 4 bases and 1 base, there was a span of 13 bases. This CDR3 is 15 amino acids long. The CDR3 protein is CASSTGGGNNYGYTF. DNA for the CDR3: TGTGCCAGTAGTACCGGGGGAGGGAATAACTATGGCTACACCTTC.

V gene TRBV5-8 combines with J gene TRBJ1-6, with D unresolved. The V end lost 4 bases, the J end lost 7 bases, and 18 bases lay between the germline ends. CDR1 and CDR2 from the germline V gene are SGHTS and YDEGEE. CDR3 size: 16 residues. In nucleotides, the CDR3 is TGTGCCAGCAGCCCTCCTGGGGAGGGCGGGAATTCACCCCTCCACTTT. This codes for CASSPPGEGGNSPLHF.

V gene TRBV12-5 combines with J gene TRBJ2-7; 7 bases match TRBD1. Trimming cost V 4 bases and J 2 bases; bases outside gene matches: 8. The CDR3 sequence is 15 residues long. Germline V gene sequence: CDR1 LGHNT, CDR2 FRNRAP. CDR3 loop: CASGSTGTATYEQYF. CDR3 DNA sequence: TGTGCTAGTGGTTCAACCGGGACAGCCACCTACGAGCAGTACTTC.

J is TRBJ1-2 and V is TRBV7-9, with 12 bases identical to TRBD1. The length of the CDR3 is 16 residues. With V trimmed by 4 bases and J by 0 bases, 3 bases remained unmatched. Germline lookup yields CDR1 SEHNR and CDR2 FQNEAQ (reference sequence). The CDR3 DNA sequence: TGTGCCAGCAGCTATGGGACAGGGGGCTCTAACTATGGCTACACCTTC. It yields the protein CASSYGTGGSNYGYTF.

The V gene is TRBV19, the J gene TRBJ2-7; unclear D gene. Germline V gives CDR1 LNHDA, CDR2 SQIVND (reference sequence). The CDR3 covers 15 residues. The V end was cut by 0 bases, the J end by 4 bases, with 13 bases between. The CDR3 sequence: CASSIEAYASYEQYF. The CDR3 region has the DNA TGTGCCAGTAGTATAGAGGCTTATGCTAGTTACGAGCAGTACTTC.

This sequence joins TRBV5-4 and TRBJ2-7; tentative D call: TRBD2 (6 bases). The V and J ends lost 5 bases and 4 bases respectively, with 16 bases between them. Germline-derived CDR1 and CDR2 are SGHNT and YYREEE (reference sequence). The CDR3 contains 14 residues. The CDR3 is CASRLMGGEYEQYF. The CDR3 coding sequence is TGTGCCAGCAGGCTCATGGGGGGTGAGTACGAGCAGTACTTC.

The chain couples TRBV7-9 to TRBJ2-5; tentative D call: TRBD1 (6 bases). CDR1 and CDR2 from the germline V gene are SEHNR and FQNEAQ (reference sequence). The CDR3 spans 14 residues. Deletions cut 7 bases from V and 0 bases from J, with 12 bases between. This CDR3 is CASKGQGYQETQYF. The CDR3 region has the DNA TGTGCCAGCAAGGGCCAGGGGTACCAAGAGACCCAGTACTTC. Together with reference TRBV7-9 and TRBJ2-5, the CDR3 gives the full variable domain: DTGVSQNPRHKITKRGQNVTFRCDPISEHNRLYWYRQTLGQGPEFLTYFQNEAQLEKSRLLSDRFSAERPKGSFSTLEIQRTEQGDSAMYLCASKGQGYQETQYFGPGTRLLVL.

The J gene is TRBJ1-1, the V gene TRBV9, with TRBD1 as a possible D gene (6 bases). V lost 4 bases, J lost 6 bases, and 16 bases lay in between. The CDR3 extends over 14 amino acids. CDR1 SGDLS and CDR2 YYNGEE come from the germline V gene. CDR3 sequence: CASSTQPGGPEAFF. The DNA of the CDR3 is TGTGCCAGCAGCACCCAACCCGGGGGGCCTGAAGCTTTCTTT.

The chain links TRBV6-1 to TRBJ1-2; TRBD1 is a possible D gene (6 bases). The CDR3 length is 17 residues. The germline V gene encodes CDR1 MNHNS and CDR2 SASEGT. The V end lost 4 bases, the J end lost 1 base, and 19 bases lay between the germline ends. This chain's CDR3 is CASSGSVRDKINYGYTF. CDR3 DNA: TGTGCCAGCAGTGGATCGGTACGGGACAAGATTAACTATGGCTACACCTTC.

The CDR3 DNA is TGTGCCAGCAGCCCCGGGACAGGGCGAGGGAAAGGCTACACCTTC. Its protein is CASSPGTGRGKGYTF. V gene TRBV5-4 combines with J gene TRBJ1-2; 9 bases line up with TRBD1. Looked up from germline, CDR1 is SGHNT and CDR2 is YYREEE (reference sequence). The CDR3 totals 15 residues. Germline trimming cut 4 bases from V and 8 bases from J; bases unmatched to any gene: 12.

The V call is TRBV7-9, the J call TRBJ2-3, with D uncertain. The germline CDR1 and CDR2 sequences are SEHNR and FQNEAQ (reference sequence). CDR3 size: 12 residues. Trimming took off 5 bases at V and 2 bases at J, with 5 bases between the two ends. The CDR3 DNA follows: TGTGCCAGCAGCCCTTTCACAGATACGCAGTATTTT. Its translation: CASSPFTDTQYF.

V is TRBV7-9 and J is TRBJ2-7; TRBD1 matches 12 bases. CDR3 length equals 15 residues. Germline loops: CDR1 SEHNR, CDR2 FQNEAQ (reference sequence). With 5 bases clipped from V and 6 bases from J, the junction kept 8 bases outside the gene matches. CDR3 sequence: CASSDPGQGAGEQYF. The CDR3 coding sequence is TGTGCCAGCAGCGATCCGGGACAGGGGGCTGGCGAGCAGTACTTC.

J is TRBJ2-3 and V is TRBV9; D is unclear. Trimming stripped 4 bases from V and 0 bases from J, with 15 bases between. Germline lookup yields CDR1 SGDLS and CDR2 YYNGEE. The CDR3 runs 16 residues. CDR3 in DNA: TGTGCCAGCAGCTCCACCCCATCCGGGAGCACAGATACGCAGTATTTT. It is translated as CASSSTPSGSTDTQYF.

J is TRBJ1-1 and V is TRBV18, with D possibly matching TRBD1 (6 bases). In germline, CDR1 is KGHSH, CDR2 LQKENI. V shed 1 base and J shed 1 base, with 7 bases lying between them. This CDR3 has 14 residues. CDR3 residues: CASSPQDRNTEAFF. Written as DNA, the CDR3 is TGTGCCAGCTCACCACAGGACAGGAACACTGAAGCTTTCTTT.

This clone showed up just once. This rearrangement joins TRBV7-9 to TRBJ2-7; 9 bases align to TRBD1. The length of the CDR3 is 16 residues. V lost 2 bases to trimming and J lost 3 bases; unmatched junction nucleotides: 8. Looked up from germline, CDR1 is SEHNR and CDR2 is FQNEAQ (reference sequence). The CDR3 reads CASSLNTGQGHYEQYF. CDR3 in DNA: TGTGCCAGCAGCTTAAATACGGGACAGGGACACTACGAGCAGTACTTC.

V and J are TRBV4-1 and TRBJ2-7; possibly TRBD1 for D (6 bases). V gave up 3 bases and J gave up 4 bases, with 13 bases separating them. This CDR3 has 14 amino acids. Looked up from germline, CDR1 is MGHRA and CDR2 is YSYEKL. CDR3 region: CASSQRQAAYEQYF. The CDR3, as DNA: TGCGCCAGCAGCCAGCGACAGGCGGCATACGAGCAGTACTTC.

The chain employs TRBV2 and TRBJ2-5; D not resolved. Trimming removed 1 base from V and 3 bases from J, with 9 bases in between. CDR1 and CDR2 (germline): SNHLY, FYNNEI. The CDR3 is made up of 14 amino acids. The DNA of the CDR3 is TGTGCCAGCAGTGAAGGGCCGGAGAAAGAGACCCAGTACTTC. It codes for CASSEGPEKETQYF.

In its sample, this clone was seen once. This sequence joins TRBV11-2 and TRBJ2-1, with D perhaps matching TRBD1 (5 bases). This CDR3 has 12 residues. With 4 bases removed from V and 10 bases from J, the gap between germline ends came to 11 bases. From germline, CDR1 is SGHAT and CDR2 FQNNGV. CDR3 sequence (DNA): TGTGCCAGCAGCTGGCAGGGTGGGGAGCAGTTCTTC. Protein product: CASSWQGGEQFF. Looking up the rest from reference TRBV11-2 and TRBJ2-1 gives the full variable domain: EAGVAQSPRYKIIEKRQSVAFWCNPISGHATLYWYQQILGQGPKLLIQFQNNGVVDDSQLPKDRFSAERLKGVDSTLKIQPAKLEDSAVYLCASSWQGGEQFFGPGTRLTVL.

To note about this clone: The same CDR3 is also encoded by other DNA sequences in this sample. J is TRBJ2-7 and V is TRBV5-1; maybe TRBD1 (6 bases). The CDR3 contains 12 residues. V shed 4 bases and J shed 3 bases, with 8 bases lying between them. CDR1 and CDR2 from the germline V gene are SGHRS and YFSETQ. The CDR3 sequence: CASSPQGYEQYF. CDR3 nucleotides: TGCGCCAGCAGCCCACAGGGCTACGAGCAGTACTTC.